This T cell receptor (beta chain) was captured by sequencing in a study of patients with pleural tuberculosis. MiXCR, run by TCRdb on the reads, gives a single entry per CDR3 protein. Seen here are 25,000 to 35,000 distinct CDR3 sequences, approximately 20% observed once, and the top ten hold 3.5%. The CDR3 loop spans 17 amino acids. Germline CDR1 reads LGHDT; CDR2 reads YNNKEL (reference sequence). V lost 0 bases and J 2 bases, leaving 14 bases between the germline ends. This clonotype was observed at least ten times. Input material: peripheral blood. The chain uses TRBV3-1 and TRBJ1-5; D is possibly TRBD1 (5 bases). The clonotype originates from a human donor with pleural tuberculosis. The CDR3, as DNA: TGTGCCAGCAGCCAAGATTTGGGACGGCTAGGCAATCAGCCCCAGCATTTT. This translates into CASSQDLGRLGNQPQHF.